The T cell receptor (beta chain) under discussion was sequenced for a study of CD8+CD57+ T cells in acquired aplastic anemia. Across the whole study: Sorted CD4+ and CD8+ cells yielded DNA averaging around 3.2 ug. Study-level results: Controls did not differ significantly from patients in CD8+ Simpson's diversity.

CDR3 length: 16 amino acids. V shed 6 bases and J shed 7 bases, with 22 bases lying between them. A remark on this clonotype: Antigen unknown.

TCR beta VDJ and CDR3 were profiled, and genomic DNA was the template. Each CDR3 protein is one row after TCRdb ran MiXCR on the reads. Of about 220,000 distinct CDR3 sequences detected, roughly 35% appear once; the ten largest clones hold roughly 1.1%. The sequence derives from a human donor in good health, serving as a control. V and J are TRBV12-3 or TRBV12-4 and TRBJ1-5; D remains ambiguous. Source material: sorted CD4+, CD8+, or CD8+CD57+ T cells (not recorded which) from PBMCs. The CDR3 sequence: CASSAGPPGRGQPQHF. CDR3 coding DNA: TGTGCCAGCAGCGCCGGGCCCCCCGGGAGAGGACAGCCCCAGCATTTT.